This TCR beta chain was recovered during a study of shared clonotypes between healthy human individuals. The count of this clone is one. The CDR3 has 14 residues. Trimming took off 5 bases at V and 6 bases at J, with 15 bases between the two ends. Germline CDR1 reads SGHNT; CDR2 reads YENEEA. Adults of Caucasian background living in Nashville, Tennessee made up all donors. Profiling relied on immunoSEQ multiplex PCR, and the TCRdb table lists in-frame clones only, not all of them. The sample has some 1,100,000 clones; around 78% are singletons. The TCR comes from a man between 18 and 35 years old in good health. Some clones in this sample may be carry-over from other donors' samples. Sequenced material: memory CD4+ T cells from PBMCs. Described subset: CD45RA-negative fraction. The chain combines TRBV11-3 with TRBJ2-3; maybe TRBD2 (6 bases). CDR3 sequence reads: CASSLASAGDTQYF. The CDR3, as DNA: TGTGCCAGCAGCCTGGCGTCTGCGGGGGATACGCAGTATTTT.